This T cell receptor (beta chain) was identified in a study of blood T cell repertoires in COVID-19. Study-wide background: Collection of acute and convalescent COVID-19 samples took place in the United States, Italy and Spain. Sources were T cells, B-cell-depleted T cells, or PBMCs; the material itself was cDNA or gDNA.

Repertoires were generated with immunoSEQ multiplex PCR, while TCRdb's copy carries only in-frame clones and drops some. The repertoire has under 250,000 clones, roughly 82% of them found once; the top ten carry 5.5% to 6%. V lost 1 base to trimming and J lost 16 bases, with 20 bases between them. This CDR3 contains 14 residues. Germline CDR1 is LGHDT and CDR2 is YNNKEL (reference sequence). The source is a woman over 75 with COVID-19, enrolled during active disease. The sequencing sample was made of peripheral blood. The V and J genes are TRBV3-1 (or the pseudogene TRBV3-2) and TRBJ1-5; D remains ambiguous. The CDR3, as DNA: TGTGCCAGCAGCCAAGCTGCAGGCCCTGCAGTGCTACATTTT. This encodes CASSQAAGPAVLHF.